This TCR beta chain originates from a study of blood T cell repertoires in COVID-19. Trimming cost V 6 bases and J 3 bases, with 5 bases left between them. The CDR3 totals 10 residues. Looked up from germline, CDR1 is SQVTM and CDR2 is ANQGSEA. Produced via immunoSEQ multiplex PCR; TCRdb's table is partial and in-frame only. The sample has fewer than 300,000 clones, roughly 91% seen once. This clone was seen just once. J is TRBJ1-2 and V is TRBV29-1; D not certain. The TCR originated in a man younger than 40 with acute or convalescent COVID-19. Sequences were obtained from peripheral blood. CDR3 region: CSVRDYGYTF. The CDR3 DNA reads TGCAGCGTGAGGGACTATGGCTACACCTTC.